One and the same sample provided the 31 T cell receptor beta chains below, sequenced in a study of blood T cells in healthy people across ages. Primed by a sample-barcoded 5' primer and a J-beta primer mix, a second PCR proceeded for about 6 to 11 cycles. TCRdb re-called the 5' RACE reads through MiXCR, storing one row per CDR3 protein. The sample includes about 800,000 distinct CDR3 sequences, 20% to 25% seen only once; the top ten take approximately 4%. These same records also appear under a second study, on T cells of mothers and their children.

The sequenced sample was blood. Every receptor here comes from a boy between 10 and 17 years old in good health.

This sequence joins TRBV25-1 and TRBJ2-5; 9 bases are shared with TRBD1. Germline V gene lookup returns CDR1 MGHDK and CDR2 SYGVNS. There are 16 residues in the CDR3. The trim removed 1 base at V and 3 bases at J, leaving 6 bases unmatched. The CDR3 region has the DNA TGTGCCAGCAGTGAATCCACCGGGACAGGGAAAGAGACCCAGTACTTC. This gives the protein CASSESTGTGKETQYF.

In its sample, this clonotype was seen a few times. One end of the junction is discordant with germline, which a read error may explain. The gene calls are TRBV2 and TRBJ1-5; D possibly corresponds to TRBD1 (6 bases). CDR1 and CDR2 from the germline V gene are SNHLY and FYNNEI. The CDR3 extends over 14 amino acids. The chain's CDR3 is CASGEAVGGQPQHF. The CDR3 nucleotides read TGTGCCAGCGGTGAAGCCGTAGGGGGTCAGCCCCAGCATTTT.

V is TRBV7-9 and J is TRBJ2-1; 10 bases are shared with TRBD2. Germline lookup yields CDR1 SEHNR and CDR2 FQNEAQ (reference sequence). This CDR3 contains 13 residues. J gave up 7 bases and V 6 bases, and 3 bases lay outside the gene matches. The CDR3: CASRQREGNEQFF. Here the CDR3 DNA reads TGTGCCAGCAGGCAGCGGGAGGGTAATGAGCAGTTCTTC.

A remark on this clonotype: One end of the junction fails to match germline, which may point to a read error. V is TRBV5-1 and J is TRBJ2-3, with unresolved D. This CDR3 has 14 amino acids. Germline lookup yields CDR1 SGHRS and CDR2 YFSETQ. The CDR3 nucleotides read TGTGCCAGCAGTTTAGGGCAGGACACAGATACGCAGTATTTT. It specifies CASSLGQDTDTQYF.

This clonotype appeared a few times. J is TRBJ2-5 and V is TRBV5-5, with D possibly TRBD2 on 5 matching bases. CDR3 length equals 14 residues. From germline, CDR1 is SGHKS and CDR2 YYEKEE (reference sequence). Trimming took off 6 bases at V and 3 bases at J, with 15 bases between the two ends. CDR3 in amino acids: CASNLQTGKETQYF. Written as DNA, the CDR3 is TGTGCCAGCAATTTACAAACGGGAAAAGAGACCCAGTACTTC.

This chain links TRBV12-3 or TRBV12-4 with TRBJ2-2; the match to TRBD1 covers 8 bases. This CDR3 has 15 amino acids. Trimming took 7 bases from V and 6 from J; bases not matched to a gene: 10. In nucleotides, the CDR3 is TGTGCCAGCACTCGACAGGGGCGAGGGGCCGGGGAGCTGTTTTTT. Its translation: CASTRQGRGAGELFF.

The CDR3 region has the DNA TGTGCCAGCAGCCCTCAAGGACACAAAACTAATGAAAAACTGTTTTTT. Its translation: CASSPQGHKTNEKLFF. The chain joins TRBV3-1 to TRBJ1-4; possibly TRBD1 for D (5 bases). Looked up from germline, CDR1 is LGHDT and CDR2 is YNNKEL (reference sequence). The CDR3 loop spans 16 amino acids. V shed 4 bases and J shed 1 base, with 13 bases lying between them.

This clonotype appeared many times. The chain carries TRBV20-1 and TRBJ2-5; 11 nucleotides agree with TRBD2. This CDR3 has 15 residues. Germline CDR1 reads DFQATT; CDR2 reads SNEGSKA (reference sequence). The trim removed 2 bases at V and 5 bases at J, leaving 7 bases unmatched. The CDR3 protein is CSARRPGLAVETQYF. CDR3 in DNA: TGCAGTGCTAGAAGACCGGGACTAGCGGTGGAGACCCAGTACTTC.

This clonotype showed up many times. J is TRBJ2-5 and V is TRBV15; TRBD1 or TRBD2 may be the D gene (5 bases each). Germline CDR1 is LNHNV and CDR2 is YYDKDF (reference sequence). Trimming took off 8 bases at V and 2 bases at J, with 15 bases between the two ends. The CDR3 is 14 residues long. For the CDR3, the DNA is TGTGCCACCGCGAGAGGGGCCGAACAAGAGACCCAGTACTTC. It translates to CATARGAEQETQYF.

This chain uses TRBV7-9 with TRBJ2-1, with TRBD2 identical over 10 bases. The CDR3 covers 16 residues. Germline V gives CDR1 SEHNR, CDR2 FQNEAQ (reference sequence). V lost 4 bases and J lost 13; bases outside the gene matches: 16. CDR3 nucleotide sequence: TGTGCCAGCAGCTCAGACCTAGCGGGAGAATGGGGGGGCCAGTTCTTC. Translation: CASSSDLAGEWGGQFF.

This chain connects TRBV29-1 to TRBJ1-5, with D perhaps TRBD1 (5 bases). Trimming took 5 bases from V and 10 from J, leaving 18 bases between them. The CDR3 extends over 13 amino acids. Germline CDR1 SQVTM, CDR2 ANQGSEA. The CDR3: CSVLGSQGEPQHF. CDR3 bases: TGCAGCGTTCTTGGCTCTCAGGGAGAACCCCAGCATTTT.

V gene TRBV2 combines with J gene TRBJ2-1; tentatively, D is TRBD2 (6 bases). This CDR3 is built from 13 residues. Germline V gives CDR1 SNHLY, CDR2 FYNNEI. Between the trimmed V and J ends, which lost 5 bases and 3 bases, there was a span of 8 bases. The DNA of the CDR3 is TGTGCCAGCAGTAGCGGGTTCTACAATGAGCAGTTCTTC. Its translation is CASSSGFYNEQFF.

This clonotype was observed a handful of times. The chain carries TRBV2 and TRBJ2-5; D possibly corresponds to TRBD1 (5 bases). Trimming took off 10 bases at V and 2 bases at J, with 17 bases between the two ends. The germline gives CDR1 SNHLY, CDR2 FYNNEI. The CDR3 loop spans 14 amino acids. The CDR3 DNA follows: TGTGCCACTGTGACTCTAGGGGTACAAGAGACCCAGTACTTC. Translation gives CATVTLGVQETQYF. The complete variable domain, with remaining parts taken from reference TRBV2 and TRBJ2-5, reads EPEVTQTPSHQVTQMGQEVILRCVPISNHLYFYWYRQILGQKVEFLVSFYNNEISEKSEIFDDQFSVERPDGSNFTLKIRSTKLEDSAMYFCATVTLGVQETQYFGPGTRLLVL.

This clonotype was counted a single time. The CDR3 is CASSYSGGGPVYEQYF. The CDR3 region has the DNA TGTGCCAGCAGTTACTCAGGGGGGGGCCCCGTATACGAGCAGTACTTC. The rearrangement joins TRBV6-5 to TRBJ2-7; D perhaps matches TRBD2 (7 bases). CDR3 length: 16 residues. Germline V gives CDR1 MNHEY, CDR2 SVGAGI. With 0 bases removed from V and 4 bases from J, the gap between germline ends came to 16 bases.

The J gene is TRBJ2-3, the V gene TRBV27; no reliable D call. Between the trimmed V and J ends, which lost 5 bases and 1 base, there was a span of 13 bases. The CDR3 totals 15 residues. Germline V gives CDR1 MNHEY, CDR2 SMNVEV (reference sequence). DNA for the CDR3: TGTGCCAGCAGTAACCCCCTGGACGGCACAGATACGCAGTATTTT. It yields the protein CASSNPLDGTDTQYF.

This clonotype was observed a few times. The rearrangement links TRBV20-1 to TRBJ2-5; 7 positions match TRBD2. V shed 4 bases and J 11 bases; nucleotides not matched to a gene: 16. This CDR3 is built from 14 residues. CDR1 and CDR2 (germline): DFQATT, SNEGSKA (reference sequence). This chain's CDR3 is CSAKVGGSVSEQYF. For the CDR3, the DNA is TGCAGTGCTAAAGTTGGCGGGAGTGTAAGTGAGCAGTACTTC.

This clonotype was counted only a few times. The DNA for the CDR3 is TGCGCCAGCAGCCCCCGGGCGGGGCAAACAGATACGCAGTATTTT. Translating gives CASSPRAGQTDTQYF. The chain is built from TRBV5-1 and TRBJ2-3, with a tentative D call TRBD2 (6 bases). Trimming removed 4 bases at V and 3 bases at J, with 15 bases between. CDR1 is SGHRS and CDR2 is YFSETQ in the germline V gene. CDR3 size: 15 residues.

For the CDR3, the DNA is TGTGCCAGCCGAGACAGGGGGCTGACTGAAAAACTGTTTTTT. It codes for CASRDRGLTEKLFF. V gene TRBV27 combines with J gene TRBJ1-4, with 10 nucleotides matching TRBD1. This CDR3 region has 14 residues. The trim removed 8 bases at V and 7 bases at J, leaving 7 bases unmatched. CDR1 is MNHEY, CDR2 SMNVEV, per germline (reference sequence).

This clonotype was counted a few times. The genes are TRBV5-5 and TRBJ1-4; D uncertain. CDR3 size: 14 residues. With 1 base removed from V and 8 bases from J, the gap between germline ends came to 12 bases. From germline, CDR1 is SGHKS and CDR2 YYEKEE (reference sequence). The CDR3 DNA is TGTGCCAGCAGCTTGAAATGGAGTAAGGAAAAACTGTTTTTT. Its translation is CASSLKWSKEKLFF.

The V gene is TRBV6-4, the J gene TRBJ2-3; D is perhaps TRBD1 (6 bases). V dropped 0 bases and J dropped 2 bases, with 12 bases sitting between them. Germline CDR1 reads MRHNA; CDR2 reads SNTAGT. The CDR3 sequence is 16 residues long. The DNA of the CDR3 is TGTGCCAGCAGTGACTCCCCAGGGGCCCCCACAGATACGCAGTATTTT. Translated: CASSDSPGAPTDTQYF.

This clonotype was picked up a small number of times. Given the absence of the conserved phenylalanine or tryptophan at the CDR3 end, a read error is likely. This chain links TRBV28 with TRBJ1-2; 7 nucleotides match TRBD1. CDR3 length: 15 amino acids. The germline V gene has CDR1 MDHEN and CDR2 SYDVKM. The V segment lost 8 bases and the J segment 6 bases; nucleotides outside the gene matches: 15. This CDR3 reads CASSLRPTGLDGYTL. CDR3 nucleotide sequence: TGTGCCAGCTCGCTCCGACCGACAGGGTTGGATGGCTACACCCTC.

There are a few counts of this clonotype. This sequence joins TRBV5-5 and TRBJ2-7; 8 bases are a match to TRBD1. CDR1 is SGHKS and CDR2 is YYEKEE in the germline V gene (reference sequence). Trimming cost V 3 bases and J 3 bases; bases outside gene matches: 14. The CDR3 is 17 amino acids. The CDR3 loop is CASSSPRRQGSIYEQYF. As DNA, the CDR3 is TGTGCCAGCAGCTCGCCGAGGAGACAGGGGTCAATCTACGAGCAGTACTTC.

The gene calls are TRBV4-1 and TRBJ1-3; possibly TRBD1 for D (6 bases). Trimming pared 2 bases from V and 3 bases from J, leaving 14 bases between. Germline V gene lookup returns CDR1 MGHRA and CDR2 YSYEKL. The length of the CDR3 is 16 residues. In DNA, the CDR3 is TGCGCCAGCAGCCAATCGTATGGGGGGCTTGGAAACACCATATATTTT. This sequence encodes CASSQSYGGLGNTIYF.

J is TRBJ2-1 and V is TRBV7-2; D unclear. CDR3 length: 17 amino acids. CDR1 and CDR2 (germline): SGHTA, FQGNSA. The V and J ends lost 2 bases and 0 bases respectively, with 14 bases between them. This chain's CDR3 is CASSLLGHPDSYNEQFF. In DNA, the CDR3 is TGTGCCAGCAGCTTATTAGGGCACCCCGACTCCTACAATGAGCAGTTCTTC.

This clonotype was recorded a few times. This sequence joins TRBV12-3 or TRBV12-4 and TRBJ1-4; 7 nucleotides line up with TRBD1. The J segment lost 0 bases and the V segment lost 6 bases, leaving 10 bases of the junction unmatched. CDR3 size: 17 residues. The CDR3 DNA reads TGTGCCAGCAGATTAAGACAGGGTCTTGCAACTAATGAAAAACTGTTTTTT. Translated, it gives CASRLRQGLATNEKLFF.

This clonotype was seen a few times. This chain links TRBV20-1 with TRBJ2-7; 8 bases are shared with TRBD1. This CDR3 is built from 12 residues. The trim removed 6 bases at V and 7 bases at J, leaving 8 bases unmatched. In germline, CDR1 is DFQATT, CDR2 SNEGSKA (reference sequence). The DNA for the CDR3 is TGCAGTGCCCGACAGGGGCTGGGGGAGCAGTACTTC. Translating it yields CSARQGLGEQYF.

This clonotype was seen only a few times. The rearrangement joins TRBV20-1 to TRBJ2-5; D may correspond to TRBD1 or TRBD2 (5 bases each). Germline CDR1 is DFQATT and CDR2 is SNEGSKA (reference sequence). The CDR3 spans 16 residues. Trimming pared 1 base from V and 0 bases from J, leaving 15 bases between. The CDR3 DNA follows: TGCAGTGCTAGAGCCGAGGGGCAGTCGTACCAAGAGACCCAGTACTTC. Translation gives CSARAEGQSYQETQYF.

The CDR3 bases are TGTGCCAGCCGCTCTCGTACAGGGGAGCAGTACTTC. Amino acid sequence: CASRSRTGEQYF. The chain is built from TRBV6-6 and TRBJ2-7; maybe TRBD1 (6 bases). Germline V CDR1 and CDR2: MNHNY, SVGAGI (reference sequence). The CDR3 has 12 residues. Trimming removed 8 bases at V and 7 bases at J, with 15 bases between.

There are many counts of this clonotype. The chain joins TRBV20-1 to TRBJ2-5; D is perhaps TRBD1 (7 bases). The CDR3 is made up of 15 amino acids. Trimming cost V 5 bases and J 1 base, with 17 bases left between them. CDR1 and CDR2 (germline): DFQATT, SNEGSKA (reference sequence). The CDR3 DNA follows: TGCAGTGCTTCGTCGGCAGGGGGGTCCCAAGAGACCCAGTACTTC. Protein: CSASSAGGSQETQYF.

This clonotype was counted between two and nine times. The chain combines TRBV11-1 with TRBJ2-3; a possible D gene is TRBD1 (5 bases). The germline gives CDR1 SGHAT, CDR2 FQDESV (reference sequence). V was pared by 8 bases and J by 4 bases, with 31 bases between. This CDR3 has 19 residues. CDR3 sequence reads: CASGNLGIWGARNPDTQYF. The DNA for the CDR3 is TGTGCCAGCGGAAATCTGGGAATTTGGGGCGCAAGGAATCCAGATACGCAGTATTTT.

This clonotype has a handful of counts. The chain employs TRBV20-1 and TRBJ2-3; D remains ambiguous. The CDR3 has 11 residues. Per the germline V gene, CDR1 is DFQATT and CDR2 is SNEGSKA (reference sequence). V was trimmed by 6 bases and J by 5 bases, leaving 9 bases between them. The CDR3 nucleotides are TGCAGTGCCGGAATAGGAGATACGCAGTATTTT. It codes for CSAGIGDTQYF.